These 16 T cell receptor beta chains came from one sample sequenced in a study of cytomegalovirus exposure and HLA in healthy donors. The PCR made use of 60 Vbeta and 13 Jbeta primers. TCRdb's table, derived via immunoSEQ multiplex PCR, lists solely in-frame clones and lacks some. The table records 110,000 to 150,000 clones, 55% to 80% of them present only once. Input material: PBMCs. The receptors come from a human donor in good health.

This sequence joins TRBV28 and TRBJ2-1; 8 nucleotides match TRBD2. Germline V gives CDR1 MDHEN, CDR2 SYDVKM. This CDR3 is built from 14 residues. Trimming at V came to 9 bases and at J to 2 bases, leaving 6 bases not matched to a gene. The CDR3 nucleotides are TGTGCCAGTCATCGGGGGGGGGCCTACAATGAGCAGTTCTTC. Amino acids: CASHRGGAYNEQFF.

The chain is built from TRBV7-2 and TRBJ1-2; TRBD1 matches 9 bases. This CDR3 spans 15 amino acids. After removal of 3 bases from V and 7 bases from J, the junction contained 9 bases not matched to a gene. Per the germline V gene, CDR1 is SGHTA and CDR2 is FQGNSA. CDR3 DNA sequence: TGTGCCAGCAGCTTCCCGCCTCGGACAGGGGTTGGCTACACCTTC. Protein product: CASSFPPRTGVGYTF.

The J gene is TRBJ1-1, the V gene TRBV5-1, with D uncertain. V lost 1 base and J 1 base, leaving 8 bases between the germline ends. The CDR3 totals 14 residues. The germline gives CDR1 SGHRS, CDR2 YFSETQ. The CDR3 nucleotides read TGCGCCAGCAGCTTGCGGTATGGGAACACTGAAGCTTTCTTT. It specifies CASSLRYGNTEAFF.

The chain joins TRBV28 to TRBJ2-5, with 10 nucleotides matching TRBD1. Germline CDR1 and CDR2: MDHEN and SYDVKM. The CDR3 is 16 amino acids. Unmatched junction bases numbered 7, after V lost 1 base and J lost 5 bases. The CDR3 here is CASSLLSTGGSETQYF. The CDR3 DNA sequence: TGTGCCAGCAGTTTATTATCGACAGGGGGCTCTGAGACCCAGTACTTC.

The V and J genes are TRBV28 and TRBJ1-2, with D perhaps matching TRBD1 (5 bases). The CDR3 consists of 14 residues. V shed 4 bases and J shed 3 bases, with 12 bases lying between them. Germline CDR1 is MDHEN and CDR2 is SYDVKM. CDR3 sequence reads: CASSSLSGDYGYTF. Here the CDR3 DNA reads TGTGCCAGCAGTTCACTGTCGGGGGACTATGGCTACACCTTC.

V usage is TRBV29-1 and J usage is TRBJ1-5; D remains unclear. The germline CDR1 and CDR2 sequences are SQVTM and ANQGSEA. Trimming removed 4 bases at V and 4 bases at J, with 8 bases between. The CDR3 covers 12 residues. The CDR3 spells CSVGSKNQPQHF. Here the CDR3 DNA reads TGCAGCGTTGGGAGTAAGAATCAGCCCCAGCATTTT.

This clone has only a few counts. In nucleotides, the CDR3 is TGCAGCGATTCACAGGGAGGGACTGAAGCTTTCTTT. This gives the protein CSDSQGGTEAFF. The V call is TRBV29-1, the J call TRBJ1-1; a weak D match, TRBD1 (6 bases). This CDR3 is built from 12 residues. Trimming shortened V by 7 bases and J by 5 bases, and 14 bases separated the two germline ends. Germline V gene data show CDR1 as SQVTM and CDR2 as ANQGSEA.

The gene calls are TRBV7-2 and TRBJ2-7; D is possibly TRBD2 (5 bases). The end of the DNA is better explained by TRBJ2-5, so the J call may be wrong. The CDR3 runs 11 residues. Germline V gives CDR1 SGHTA, CDR2 FQGNSA. CDR3 residues: CASSLSGTQYF. For the CDR3, the DNA is TGTGCCAGCAGCTTAAGCGGGACCCAGTACTTC.

This clone appeared once. V usage is TRBV9 and J usage is TRBJ1-2; TRBD1 aligns across 8 bases. In germline, CDR1 is SGDLS, CDR2 YYNGEE. V lost 4 bases and J lost 2; bases outside the gene matches: 4. The CDR3 length is 14 residues. CDR3 nucleotides: TGTGCCAGCAGCCCAGGACAGGGAAACTATGGCTACACCTTC. Encoded protein: CASSPGQGNYGYTF.

This chain connects TRBV9 to TRBJ1-1; 7 bases are a match to TRBD1. The CDR3 runs to 12 residues. Per the germline V gene, CDR1 is SGDLS and CDR2 is YYNGEE. V trimming: 4 bases; J trimming: 6 bases; junction bases outside the gene matches: 3. The CDR3 sequence: CASSLGGPEAFF. The CDR3 DNA follows: TGTGCCAGCAGCTTAGGGGGCCCTGAAGCTTTCTTT.

V usage is TRBV6-4 and J usage is TRBJ2-1; 10 nucleotides agree with TRBD2. V shed 5 bases, J shed 7 bases, and the junction held 8 bases outside the gene matches. Germline V gene sequence: CDR1 MRHNA, CDR2 SNTAGT. CDR3 length: 15 residues. The CDR3 sequence: CASSLLSGGANEQFF. The CDR3 bases are TGTGCCAGCAGTTTACTGAGCGGGGGGGCGAATGAGCAGTTCTTC.

The genes are TRBV30 and TRBJ1-5; D is uncertain. This CDR3 region has 13 residues. V was shortened by 1 base and J by 6 bases, with 10 bases between the two germline ends. The germline gives CDR1 GTSNPN, CDR2 SVGIG (reference sequence). The CDR3 loop reads CAWSGVTGQPQHF. The DNA for the CDR3 is TGTGCCTGGAGTGGCGTAACGGGTCAGCCCCAGCATTTT.

The chain is built from TRBV14 and TRBJ2-3, with D maybe TRBD2 (6 bases). Germline V lookup: CDR1 SGHDN, CDR2 FVKESK. This CDR3 is 17 amino acids long. Trimming cost V 4 bases and J 4 bases, with 21 bases left between them. The CDR3, as DNA: TGTGCCAGCAGCCTCCCGGGACTCCATCCTAGGCCAGATACGCAGTATTTT. Its translation is CASSLPGLHPRPDTQYF.

The rearrangement links TRBV9 to TRBJ2-1, with 12 bases that match TRBD2. The CDR3 runs to 17 residues. Germline-derived CDR1 and CDR2 are SGDLS and YYNGEE. V trimming: 3 bases; J trimming: 6 bases; junction bases outside the gene matches: 10. This CDR3 is CASSARTSGIVGNEQFF. CDR3 coding DNA: TGTGCCAGCAGCGCCAGGACTAGCGGGATTGTCGGCAATGAGCAGTTCTTC.

The chain employs TRBV6-5 and TRBJ2-3; 9 bases match TRBD1. This CDR3 spans 16 amino acids. Per the germline V gene, CDR1 is MNHEY and CDR2 is SVGAGI. J gave up 4 bases and V 2 bases, and 7 bases lay outside the gene matches. The CDR3 region has the DNA TGTGCCAGCAGTTACCAGCCCGGGACAGGGTCAGATACGCAGTATTTT. Translated, it gives CASSYQPGTGSDTQYF.

The rearrangement uses TRBV21-1 and TRBJ2-1; the table's D call, TRBD2, was not checked against the DNA. TRBV21-1 is given as a pseudogene. This CDR3 is built from 13 residues. The CDR3 reads CASRRAGHNEQFF. The CDR3 nucleotides read TGTGCCAGCCGGAGGGCAGGGCACAATGAGCAGTTCTTC.